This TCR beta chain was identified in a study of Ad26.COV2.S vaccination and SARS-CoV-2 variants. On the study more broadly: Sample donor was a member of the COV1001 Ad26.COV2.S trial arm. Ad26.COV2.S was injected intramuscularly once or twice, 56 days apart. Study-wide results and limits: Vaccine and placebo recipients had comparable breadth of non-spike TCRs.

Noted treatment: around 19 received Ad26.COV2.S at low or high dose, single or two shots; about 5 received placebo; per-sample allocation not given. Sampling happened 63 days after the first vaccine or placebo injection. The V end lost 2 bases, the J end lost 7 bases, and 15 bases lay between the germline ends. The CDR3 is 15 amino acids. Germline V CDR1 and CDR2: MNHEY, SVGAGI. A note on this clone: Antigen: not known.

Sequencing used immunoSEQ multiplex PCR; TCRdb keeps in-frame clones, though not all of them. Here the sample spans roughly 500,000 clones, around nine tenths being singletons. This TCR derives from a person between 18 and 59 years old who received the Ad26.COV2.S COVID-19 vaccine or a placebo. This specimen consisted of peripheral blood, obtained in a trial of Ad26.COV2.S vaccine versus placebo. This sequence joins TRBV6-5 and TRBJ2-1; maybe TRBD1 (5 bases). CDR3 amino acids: CASSYRKGQTNEQFF. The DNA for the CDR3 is TGTGCCAGCAGTTACCGCAAGGGGCAGACTAATGAGCAGTTCTTC.